The 7 T cell receptor beta chains reported below all come from one sample, sequenced in a study of blood T cell repertoires in COVID-19. The protocol was immunoSEQ multiplex PCR, while the TCRdb copy is restricted to in-frame clones and leaves out a portion. The sample consists of about 150,000 clones, approximately 79% of them appearing once. Sequencing was carried out using peripheral blood. The receptors shown here come from a man aged 45-65 years with active or convalescent COVID-19.

This chain uses TRBV3-1 (or the pseudogene TRBV3-2) with TRBJ2-3; the D is unclear. The germline CDR1 and CDR2 sequences are LGHDT and YNNKEL (reference sequence). V dropped 0 bases and J dropped 2 bases, with 12 bases sitting between them. This CDR3 region has 16 residues. CDR3 amino acids: CASSQDTWRNTDTQYF. CDR3 DNA sequence: TGTGCCAGCAGCCAAGATACTTGGAGAAACACAGATACGCAGTATTTT.

This clone was seen once. The chain combines TRBV30 with TRBJ2-6; 8 nucleotides align to TRBD1. Looked up from germline, CDR1 is GTSNPN and CDR2 is SVGIG (reference sequence). J was trimmed by 2 bases and V by 5 bases; bases with no gene match: 5. The CDR3 consists of 15 residues. The CDR3 DNA sequence: TGTGCCTGGGACAGGGGACCCCCTGGGGCCAACGTCCTGACTTTC. Protein product: CAWDRGPPGANVLTF.

The chain joins TRBV19 to TRBJ2-7; D may be TRBD2 (6 bases). Looked up from germline, CDR1 is LNHDA and CDR2 is SQIVND (reference sequence). This CDR3 has 11 amino acids. The V end was cut by 6 bases, the J end by 3 bases, with 6 bases between. This CDR3 reads CASSGSYEQYF. The CDR3 DNA sequence: TGTGCCAGTAGCGGGAGCTACGAGCAGTACTTC.

The CDR3 coding sequence is TGTGCCACCAGCACTGTCTTTATCCTCGATACGCAGTATTTT. It codes for CATSTVFILDTQYF. The J gene is TRBJ2-3, the V gene TRBV15, with D unclear. The CDR3 runs 14 residues. V was trimmed by 4 bases and J by 6 bases, leaving 14 bases between them. Looked up from germline, CDR1 is LNHNV and CDR2 is YYDKDF (reference sequence).

This rearrangement joins TRBV28 to TRBJ1-5, with 7 bases lining up with TRBD1. The V and J ends lost 4 bases and 3 bases, in that order; junction bases with no gene match: 6. The CDR3 loop spans 15 amino acids. Germline-derived CDR1 and CDR2 are MDHEN and SYDVKM. CDR3 bases: TGTGCCAGCAGTTCCGGGACAGCCTTCAATCAGCCCCAGCATTTT. Translated: CASSSGTAFNQPQHF.

This CDR3 is CSAQRGGETQYF. CDR3 DNA: TGCAGCGCCCAGAGGGGGGGGGAGACCCAGTACTTC. The gene calls are TRBV29-1 and TRBJ2-5; TRBD2 might be the D (7 bases). The germline V and J ends were trimmed by 7 bases and 5 bases, with 14 bases remaining between them. The CDR3 totals 12 residues. From germline, CDR1 is SQVTM and CDR2 ANQGSEA.

In its sample, this clone was seen once. The chain carries TRBV6-4 and TRBJ2-3, with a weak D call TRBD1 (6 bases). With 1 base removed from V and 2 bases from J, the gap between germline ends came to 13 bases. Germline CDR1 is MRHNA and CDR2 is SNTAGT. The CDR3 runs 16 residues. CDR3 loop: CASSDLGTTDTDTQYF. CDR3 sequence (DNA): TGTGCCAGCAGTGACTTAGGGACAACAGACACAGATACGCAGTATTTT.